Listed here are 32 T cell receptor beta chains from one sample, sequenced in a study of T cells after yellow fever vaccination (dated by TCRdb to between 2018 and 2021). What this sample's treatment or condition label stands for: live attenuated yellow fever vaccine strain. Library construction relied on 5' RACE. Sequenced on an Illumina NovaSeq 6000. The public sequencing data were trimmed at Q25 with fastp and processed into clonotypes with MiXCR by TCRdb, which kept only in-frame beta chains. Rows with a matching CDR3 protein are joined into one entry that keeps the most common DNA and genes. Present in this sample are 120,000 or so distinct CDR3 sequences, 13% to 15% of which were seen just once. The ten largest make up around 40% of the sample. Sequencing used CD8+ T cells sorted from PBMCs, obtained 5 days after the yellow fever booster vaccination. The receptors originated from a man younger than 35 who received the YFV17D yellow fever vaccine.

The chain joins TRBV7-9 to TRBJ1-1; D is possibly TRBD1 (5 bases). The CDR3 has 14 residues. CDR1 and CDR2 (germline): SEHNR, FQNEAQ (reference sequence). V gave up 3 bases and J gave up 6 bases, with 14 bases separating them. The CDR3 loop reads CASSLESGRAEAFF. Written as DNA, the CDR3 is TGTGCCAGCAGCTTGGAGTCAGGGAGGGCTGAAGCTTTCTTT. Supplemented by reference TRBV7-9 and TRBJ1-1, the full variable domain reads DTGVSQNPRHKITKRGQNVTFRCDPISEHNRLYWYRQTLGQGPEFLTYFQNEAQLEKSRLLSDRFSAERPKGSFSTLEIQRTEQGDSAMYLCASSLESGRAEAFFGQGTRLTVV.

The chain recombines TRBV28 with TRBJ1-5, with 7 bases that match TRBD1. The V gene end was trimmed by 5 bases and the J gene end by 11 bases; junction bases not matched to a gene: 12. Germline loops: CDR1 MDHEN, CDR2 SYDVKM. This CDR3 spans 14 amino acids. CDR3 DNA sequence: TGTGCCAGCAGTAAGGAGACAGGGCGAGAATCCCAGCATTTT. Protein: CASSKETGRESQHF.

This clonotype was detected ten times or more. This chain links TRBV7-2 with TRBJ2-1; maybe TRBD2 (5 bases). The V and J ends lost 3 bases and 8 bases respectively, with 8 bases between them. The CDR3 covers 12 residues. The germline CDR1 and CDR2 sequences are SGHTA and FQGNSA. Here the CDR3 reads CASSFGLDEQFF. In nucleotides, the CDR3 is TGTGCCAGCAGCTTCGGACTGGATGAGCAGTTCTTC.

There are a few counts of this clonotype. The rearrangement links TRBV7-2 to TRBJ1-5; 9 bases line up with TRBD1. CDR1 and CDR2 (germline): SGHTA, FQGNSA. This CDR3 contains 14 residues. V was pared by 5 bases and J by 5 bases, with 4 bases of the junction left unmatched. DNA of the CDR3: TGTGCCAGCAGCCCCTACAGGGGGCATCAGCCCCAGCATTTT. It is translated as CASSPYRGHQPQHF.

The chain carries TRBV10-3 and TRBJ2-3; 8 bases agree with TRBD1. The CDR3 contains 15 residues. Germline CDR1 is ENHRY and CDR2 is SYGVKD. Losses at the gene ends were 0 bases for V and 5 bases for J; bases not matched to a gene: 4. Here the CDR3 reads CAISESQGARDTQYF. In DNA, the CDR3 is TGTGCCATCAGTGAGTCCCAGGGGGCAAGAGATACGCAGTATTTT.

The chain couples TRBV10-3 to TRBJ2-7, with D possibly matching TRBD2 (7 bases). CDR3 size: 15 residues. CDR1 and CDR2 from the germline V gene are ENHRY and SYGVKD. The ends were cut back, 10 bases at V and 4 bases at J, with 23 bases in the middle. CDR3 amino acids: CATGGAPGTSYEQYF. Written as DNA, the CDR3 is TGTGCCACTGGGGGGGCACCTGGGACATCTTACGAGCAGTACTTC.

A few counts support this clonotype. V gene TRBV2 combines with J gene TRBJ2-3; weak D call: TRBD1 (6 bases). Germline CDR1 is SNHLY and CDR2 is FYNNEI. V lost 2 bases and J 6 bases, leaving 15 bases between the germline ends. CDR3 length: 15 amino acids. This CDR3 reads CASSEPRGSFDTQYF. CDR3 in DNA: TGTGCCAGCAGTGAACCCAGGGGCTCGTTTGATACGCAGTATTTT.

This clonotype occurred a few times. This chain uses TRBV11-2 with TRBJ2-3; no firm D call. The CDR3 sequence is 13 residues long. Germline CDR1 SGHAT, CDR2 FQNNGV. The V gene lost 8 bases and the J gene lost 4 bases, with 13 bases spanning the gap. CDR3 bases: TGTGCCAGCTTCGAGATGGGCGCAGATACGCAGTATTTT. Encoded protein: CASFEMGADTQYF.

The CDR3 loop is CASSRGKRDTQYF. CDR3 nucleotide sequence: TGTGCCAGCTCCAGGGGAAAAAGGGATACGCAGTATTTT. This rearrangement joins TRBV6-2 or TRBV6-3 to TRBJ2-3; D may be TRBD1 (6 bases). Germline V CDR1 and CDR2: MNHEY, SVGEGT. CDR3 size: 13 residues. Trimming took 8 bases from V and 6 from J, leaving 15 bases between them.

This clonotype was recorded at least ten times. The chain employs TRBV6-4 and TRBJ2-2, with 7 nucleotides matching TRBD1. Germline V gene data show CDR1 as MRHNA and CDR2 as SNTAGT. J was trimmed by 3 bases and V by 3 bases; bases with no gene match: 1. The CDR3 length is 14 residues. The CDR3 coding sequence is TGTGCCAGCAGTGATGGGACAGACACCGGGGAGCTGTTTTTT. Translation gives CASSDGTDTGELFF.

This clonotype showed up just a few times. The chain employs TRBV4-1 and TRBJ2-2, with TRBD1 matching over 11 bases. This CDR3 region has 17 residues. Trimming removed 3 bases from V and 4 bases from J; junction bases left unmatched: 7. Per the germline V gene, CDR1 is MGHRA and CDR2 is YSYEKL. CDR3 sequence reads: CASSQIAGTGGTGELFF. In DNA, the CDR3 is TGCGCCAGCAGCCAGATAGCCGGGACAGGGGGCACCGGGGAGCTGTTTTTT.

The chain carries TRBV4-3 and TRBJ2-7, with D perhaps TRBD1 (5 bases). V lost 0 bases to trimming and J lost 6 bases, with 18 bases between them. The V gene's germline CDR1 is LGHNA and CDR2 YSLEER. There are 16 residues in the CDR3. CDR3 bases: TGCGCCAGCAGCCAAGATCGGTGGAAGGACACCCGCGAGCAGTACTTC. Amino acids: CASSQDRWKDTREQYF.

This sequence joins TRBV5-5 and TRBJ2-2; D is perhaps TRBD1 (5 bases). V dropped 0 bases and J dropped 3 bases, with 18 bases sitting between them. The CDR3 covers 18 residues. Germline V gene sequence: CDR1 SGHKS, CDR2 YYEKEE (reference sequence). The CDR3 here is CASSLGSPLDSYTGELFF. Here the CDR3 DNA reads TGTGCCAGCAGCTTGGGCTCCCCACTCGACAGTTACACCGGGGAGCTGTTTTTT.

This clonotype was detected only a few times. V gene TRBV6-6 combines with J gene TRBJ2-7; 9 bases line up with TRBD1. CDR1 and CDR2 from the germline V gene are MNHNY and SVGAGI (reference sequence). The CDR3 loop spans 11 amino acids. As DNA, the CDR3 is TGTGCCAGCACCGGAACAGGGGGCCTTAGCGTC. Translated, it gives CASTGTGGLSV.

The chain links TRBV30 to TRBJ2-7; no firm D call. The ends were cut back, 5 bases at V and 0 bases at J, with 8 bases in the middle. The CDR3 totals 12 residues. Per the germline V gene, CDR1 is GTSNPN and CDR2 is SVGIG (reference sequence). The CDR3: CAWGMSSYEQYF. In DNA form, the CDR3 reads TGTGCCTGGGGAATGAGCTCCTACGAGCAGTACTTC.

The J gene is TRBJ2-7, the V gene TRBV27; TRBD1 agrees at 7 bases. The CDR3 sequence is 15 residues long. CDR1 and CDR2 (germline): MNHEY, SMNVEV (reference sequence). V was clipped by 5 bases and J by 2 bases; unmatched bases: 9. CDR3 sequence (DNA): TGTGCCAGCAGTAACCCGGGACAGAATACCTACGAGCAGTACTTC. This translates into CASSNPGQNTYEQYF.

This clonotype has a handful of counts. This chain links TRBV12-3 or TRBV12-4 with TRBJ2-5; a possible D gene is TRBD1 (6 bases). Trimming took 7 bases from V and 4 from J, leaving 19 bases between them. The CDR3 consists of 15 residues. DNA for the CDR3: TGTGCCAGCATCCGTGGACTGGCCAGGGGAGAGACCCAGTACTTC. It encodes CASIRGLARGETQYF.

The chain uses TRBV4-3 and TRBJ1-3; maybe TRBD1 (5 bases). The germline CDR1 and CDR2 sequences are LGHNA and YSLEER. CDR3 length equals 15 residues. Trimming removed 1 base from V and 0 bases from J, with 7 bases in between. CDR3 sequence reads: CASSQGQYSGNTIYF. The DNA of the CDR3 is TGCGCCAGCAGCCAAGGACAGTACTCTGGAAACACCATATATTTT.

A few counts support this clonotype. The chain uses TRBV19 and TRBJ2-2, with D maybe TRBD2 (5 bases). Germline lookup yields CDR1 LNHDA and CDR2 SQIVND (reference sequence). The CDR3 contains 14 residues. V lost 5 bases, J lost 1 base, and 8 bases lay in between. The CDR3 DNA reads as TGTGCCAGTAGTGCCCGGGGGAACACCGGGGAGCTGTTTTTT. It is translated as CASSARGNTGELFF. Looking up the rest from reference TRBV19 and TRBJ2-2 gives the full variable domain: DGGITQSPKYLFRKEGQNVTLSCEQNLNHDAMYWYRQDPGQGLRLIYYSQIVNDFQKGDIAEGYSVSREKKESFPLTVTSAQKNPTAFYLCASSARGNTGELFFGEGSRLTVL.

This clonotype was counted a few times. J is TRBJ2-1 and V is TRBV7-9; D remains unclear. This CDR3 comprises 12 residues. CDR1 and CDR2 (germline): SEHNR, FQNEAQ (reference sequence). Trimming removed 8 bases from V and 6 bases from J, with 11 bases in between. The CDR3 DNA reads TGTGCCAGCTCGGTCCTGGGCAATGAGCAGTTCTTC. This gives the protein CASSVLGNEQFF.

This clonotype showed up just a few times. The rearrangement joins TRBV4-2 to TRBJ1-5; no clear D. The CDR3 is 15 residues long. Trimming removed 3 bases from V and 5 bases from J, with 14 bases in between. Germline loops: CDR1 LGHNA, CDR2 YNFKEQ. The CDR3 nucleotides are TGTGCCAGCAGCCAGCTAACGGACGGATATCAGCCCCAGCATTTT. This codes for CASSQLTDGYQPQHF.

In this sample, this clonotype turned up many times. The CDR3 DNA reads TGCAGTGCTAGAGATCGGGCAGGAGGGACCGGGGAGCTGTTTTTT. This sequence encodes CSARDRAGGTGELFF. J is TRBJ2-2 and V is TRBV20-1; D is possibly TRBD2 (6 bases). CDR3 length: 15 residues. Germline V gene data show CDR1 as DFQATT and CDR2 as SNEGSKA (reference sequence). Trimming cost V 0 bases and J 5 bases, with 13 bases left between them.

A word on this clonotype: A read error may explain this, as a much larger clone is one base away. The CDR3 nucleotides are TGCGCCAGCAGCTTGGCAATCACTGAAGCTTTCTTT. This gives the protein CASSLAITEAFF. The chain uses TRBV5-1 and TRBJ1-1; D not resolved. V gave up 0 bases and J gave up 4 bases, with 4 bases separating them. The CDR3 sequence is 12 residues long. In germline, CDR1 is SGHRS, CDR2 YFSETQ.

V is TRBV7-8 and J is TRBJ2-1; 8 bases map to TRBD2. The CDR3 runs to 18 residues. V dropped 0 bases and J dropped 0; count of bases not matched to a gene: 7. Germline CDR1 and CDR2: SGHVS and FQNEAQ. The CDR3 protein is CASSLALIAGFSYNEQFF. The CDR3 coding sequence is TGTGCCAGCAGCTTAGCGCTTATAGCGGGGTTCTCCTACAATGAGCAGTTCTTC. Full variable domain (remainder filled in from reference TRBV7-8 and TRBJ2-1): GAGVSQSPRYKVAKRGQDVALRCDPISGHVSLFWYQQALGQGPEFLTYFQNEAQLDKSGLPSDRFFAERPEGSVSTLKIQRTQQEDSAVYLCASSLALIAGFSYNEQFFGPGTRLTVL.

The V call is TRBV4-1, the J call TRBJ2-7; D tentatively fits TRBD1 or TRBD2 (5 bases each). Trimming removed 0 bases at V and 0 bases at J, with 9 bases between. The CDR3 spans 15 residues. Germline V lookup: CDR1 MGHRA, CDR2 YSYEKL. The CDR3 bases are TGCGCCAGCAGCCAAGAGGGACGGAGCTCCTACGAGCAGTACTTC. Translated: CASSQEGRSSYEQYF.

In this sample, this clonotype turned up a few times. V usage is TRBV27 and J usage is TRBJ2-7, with 7 bases matching TRBD2. The CDR3 spans 14 residues. With 1 base clipped from V and 4 bases from J, the junction kept 4 bases outside the gene matches. Germline V gives CDR1 MNHEY, CDR2 SMNVEV (reference sequence). CDR3 region: CASSLYGGSYEQYF. DNA of the CDR3: TGTGCCAGCAGTTTATACGGGGGGTCGTACGAGCAGTACTTC.

The rearrangement links TRBV7-9 to TRBJ1-4, with 9 nucleotides matching TRBD1. V shed 10 bases, J shed 8 bases, and the junction held 8 bases outside the gene matches. The length of the CDR3 is 13 residues. CDR1 and CDR2 (germline): SEHNR, FQNEAQ (reference sequence). The CDR3 loop is CATTQGAYEKLFF. In DNA, the CDR3 is TGTGCCACGACACAGGGGGCATACGAAAAACTGTTTTTT.

This clonotype has just a few counts. This chain connects TRBV5-4 to TRBJ2-7; 7 bases fit TRBD2. Germline V gene data show CDR1 as SGHNT and CDR2 as YYREEE (reference sequence). Trimming cost V 4 bases and J 4 bases; bases outside gene matches: 8. The CDR3 contains 14 residues. This chain's CDR3 is CASSLRGGGYEQYF. DNA for the CDR3: TGTGCCAGCAGCCTTCGCGGGGGAGGGTACGAGCAGTACTTC.

This clonotype was counted between two and nine times. The chain combines TRBV7-2 with TRBJ2-7, with TRBD2 matching 9 bases. J was trimmed by 2 bases and V by 7 bases; bases with no gene match: 9. Germline loops: CDR1 SGHTA, CDR2 FQGNSA. CDR3 length: 15 amino acids. The CDR3 bases are TGTGCCAGCAACTTTCTGGCGGGGGGGCCCTACGAGCAGTACTTC. This encodes CASNFLAGGPYEQYF.

This clonotype was observed a handful of times. The genes are TRBV29-1 and TRBJ1-2, with D tentatively TRBD1 (5 bases). With 5 bases removed from V and 5 bases from J, the gap between germline ends came to 21 bases. Germline lookup yields CDR1 SQVTM and CDR2 ANQGSEA. The CDR3 is 15 residues long. The CDR3 DNA sequence: TGCAGCGTTTACCCTACCTCAGGGACCTTTTATGGCTACACCTTC. Translating gives CSVYPTSGTFYGYTF.

Only a few counts were recorded for this clonotype. The CDR3 bases are TGTGCCACCTCCGATGAGGCCGAACCCCAGCATTTT. Translating gives CATSDEAEPQHF. The chain is built from TRBV12-3 or TRBV12-4 and TRBJ1-5; D is undetermined. V was clipped by 10 bases and J by 10 bases, with 17 bases between them. The CDR3 runs 12 residues.

This clonotype showed up just a few times. The rearrangement links TRBV15 to TRBJ1-5, with D possibly matching TRBD1 (6 bases). Trimming removed 3 bases from V and 7 bases from J, with 16 bases in between. Germline loops: CDR1 LNHNV, CDR2 YYDKDF (reference sequence). This CDR3 spans 15 amino acids. The CDR3: CATSRLDRPSQPQHF. The DNA for the CDR3 is TGTGCCACCAGCAGGTTGGACAGACCGTCGCAGCCCCAGCATTTT.